The 17 T cell receptor beta chains given below trace back to one sample, sequenced in a study of cytomegalovirus exposure and HLA in healthy donors. Assay: immunoSEQ multiplex PCR; the TCRdb copy retains only in-frame clones and omits some. This table has tens of thousands of clones, over 85% appearing once. Sequenced sample: PBMCs. These receptor sequences come from a young man in good health and CMV-seropositive.

V and J are TRBV11-3 and TRBJ2-5; possible D gene TRBD2, 5 bases. Germline CDR1 SGHNT, CDR2 YENEEA. V dropped 5 bases and J dropped 3 bases, with 16 bases sitting between them. This CDR3 spans 15 amino acids. DNA for the CDR3: TGTGCCAGCAGCCCGCGGGTCATTATGGAAGAGACCCAGTACTTC. Its translation is CASSPRVIMEETQYF.

The V and J genes are TRBV25-1 and TRBJ1-2, with D unclear. Germline V CDR1 and CDR2: MGHDK, SYGVNS. The CDR3 is made up of 13 amino acids. V was cut by 8 bases and J by 0 bases, with 10 bases left in between. The CDR3 reads CASADEANYGYTF. Written as DNA, the CDR3 is TGTGCCAGCGCGGATGAAGCTAACTATGGCTACACCTTC.

The chain has TRBV5-6 and TRBJ2-7; perhaps TRBD1 as D (6 bases). CDR1 is SGHDT, CDR2 YYEEEE, per germline. This CDR3 comprises 12 residues. Trimming removed 4 bases at V and 6 bases at J, with 11 bases between. Here the CDR3 reads CASSLMDSEQYF. CDR3 nucleotides: TGTGCCAGCAGCCTTATGGACAGCGAGCAGTACTTC.

The genes are TRBV7-9 and TRBJ2-2; weak D call: TRBD1 (6 bases). The CDR3 sequence is 16 residues long. The germline gives CDR1 SEHNR, CDR2 FQNEAQ (reference sequence). Trimming removed 6 bases at V and 0 bases at J, with 14 bases between. The CDR3 DNA is TGTGCCAGCAGTTATCCGGGACAAACGAACACCGGGGAGCTGTTTTTT. It is translated as CASSYPGQTNTGELFF.

V gene TRBV19 combines with J gene TRBJ2-7; TRBD1 agrees at 8 bases. Trimming at V came to 5 bases and at J to 3 bases, leaving 6 bases not matched to a gene. Germline V gene data show CDR1 as LNHDA and CDR2 as SQIVND (reference sequence). The CDR3 runs to 14 residues. CDR3 in amino acids: CASSGLTGDYEQYF. CDR3 DNA: TGTGCCAGTAGTGGCCTGACAGGGGACTACGAGCAGTACTTC. Full variable domain (remainder filled in from reference TRBV19 and TRBJ2-7): DGGITQSPKYLFRKEGQNVTLSCEQNLNHDAMYWYRQDPGQGLRLIYYSQIVNDFQKGDIAEGYSVSREKKESFPLTVTSAQKNPTAFYLCASSGLTGDYEQYFGPGTRLTVT.

This rearrangement joins TRBV7-9 to TRBJ2-1; TRBD1 agrees at 12 bases. This CDR3 is 19 amino acids long. The V gene end was trimmed by 0 bases and the J gene end by 1 base; junction bases not matched to a gene: 7. Germline CDR1 is SEHNR and CDR2 is FQNEAQ (reference sequence). The CDR3 DNA follows: TGTGCCAGCAGCTTAGCCGAAGGGACAGGGGGCTGGTCCTACAATGAGCAGTTCTTC. This translates into CASSLAEGTGGWSYNEQFF. Full variable domain (remainder filled in from reference TRBV7-9 and TRBJ2-1): DTGVSQNPRHKITKRGQNVTFRCDPISEHNRLYWYRQTLGQGPEFLTYFQNEAQLEKSRLLSDRFSAERPKGSFSTLEIQRTEQGDSAMYLCASSLAEGTGGWSYNEQFFGPGTRLTVL.

The chain uses TRBV29-1 and TRBJ2-1; 12 positions match TRBD1. V trimming: 1 base; J trimming: 10 bases; junction bases outside the gene matches: 11. This CDR3 comprises 16 residues. Germline CDR1 and CDR2: SQVTM and ANQGSEA. CDR3 sequence: CSVEVRDRGRPREQFF. The CDR3 nucleotides are TGCAGCGTTGAAGTCCGGGACAGGGGGCGACCCCGGGAGCAGTTCTTC.

In DNA form, the CDR3 reads TGTGCCAGCTCACCACCTGATTGGATGAGGAGGAACACTGAAGCTTTCTTT. It is translated as CASSPPDWMRRNTEAFF. This chain joins TRBV18 and TRBJ1-1, with D hard to call. This CDR3 spans 17 amino acids. With 0 bases removed from V and 1 base from J, the gap between germline ends came to 15 bases. Per the germline V gene, CDR1 is KGHSH and CDR2 is LQKENI.

The chain is built from TRBV7-3 and TRBJ2-6, with D perhaps TRBD1 (5 bases). CDR3 length: 16 amino acids. Trimming left V 3 bases short and J 2 bases short, with 11 bases between. CDR1 and CDR2 from the germline V gene are SGHTA and FQGTGA. The CDR3 DNA is TGTGCCAGCAGCTTGGGCACAGGAACTGGGGCCAACGTCCTGACTTTC. The encoded protein is CASSLGTGTGANVLTF. The entire variable domain, with the rest obtained from reference TRBV7-3 and TRBJ2-6, is as follows: GAGVSQTPSNKVTEKGKYVELRCDPISGHTALYWYRQSLGQGPEFLIYFQGTGAADDSGLPNDRFFAVRPEGSVSTLKIQRTERGDSAVYLCASSLGTGTGANVLTFGAGSRLTVL.

The chain uses TRBV5-4 and TRBJ2-2; the match to TRBD1 covers 10 bases. CDR3 length: 17 amino acids. The junction had 10 bases not matched to a gene; V was cut back by 3 bases and J by 5 bases. The V gene's germline CDR1 is SGHNT and CDR2 YYREEE (reference sequence). The CDR3 loop is CASSSPPGTGVTGELFF. CDR3 DNA sequence: TGTGCCAGCAGCTCCCCCCCCGGGACAGGGGTAACCGGGGAGCTGTTTTTT. The full variable domain, with the rest looked up from reference TRBV5-4 and TRBJ2-2, is ETGVTQSPTHLIKTRGQQVTLRCSSQSGHNTVSWYQQALGQGPQFIFQYYREEENGRGNFPPRFSGLQFPNYSSELNVNALELDDSALYLCASSSPPGTGVTGELFFGEGSRLTVL.

The V and J genes are TRBV9 and TRBJ1-1; 10 nucleotides line up with TRBD1. The CDR3 is made up of 15 amino acids. V trimming: 4 bases; J trimming: 5 bases; junction bases outside the gene matches: 8. Per germline, CDR1 SGDLS and CDR2 YYNGEE. The CDR3: CASSTTPGQGTEAFF. CDR3 sequence (DNA): TGTGCCAGCAGCACGACCCCGGGACAGGGGACTGAAGCTTTCTTT.

The rearrangement uses TRBV11-2 and TRBJ2-1, with TRBD2 matching over 8 bases. The CDR3 extends over 15 amino acids. The junction had 2 bases not matched to a gene; V was cut back by 4 bases and J by 0 bases. Germline V CDR1 and CDR2: SGHAT, FQNNGV. Here the CDR3 reads CASSSTSVSYNEQFF. CDR3 nucleotide sequence: TGTGCCAGCAGCTCGACTAGCGTCTCCTACAATGAGCAGTTCTTC.

The gene calls are TRBV5-8 and TRBJ2-7, with a tentative D call TRBD2 (6 bases). This CDR3 spans 14 amino acids. The germline V and J ends were trimmed by 6 bases and 2 bases, with 15 bases remaining between them. In germline, CDR1 is SGHTS, CDR2 YDEGEE. CDR3 protein: CASIPRGRAYEQYF. The CDR3 DNA reads as TGTGCCAGCATCCCGCGGGGCCGAGCCTACGAGCAGTACTTC.

CDR3 in DNA: TGTGCTAGTGGTTTGAGCCTTAGCACAGATACGCAGTATTTT. Its translation: CASGLSLSTDTQYF. The V and J genes are TRBV12-5 and TRBJ2-3; D remains ambiguous. Germline lookup yields CDR1 LGHNT and CDR2 FRNRAP. The CDR3 is 14 residues long. Trimming took 2 bases from V and 0 from J, leaving 6 bases between them.

The CDR3 loop reads CAGGRGGRNQPQHF. The CDR3 DNA follows: TGTGCCGGGGGGAGAGGAGGACGCAATCAGCCCCAGCATTTT. This chain joins TRBV2 and TRBJ1-5; maybe TRBD1 (5 bases). CDR3 length: 14 residues. Germline V gene sequence: CDR1 SNHLY, CDR2 FYNNEI. V gave up 11 bases and J gave up 2 bases, with 16 bases separating them. The full variable domain, its missing parts supplied by reference TRBV2 and TRBJ1-5, is EPEVTQTPSHQVTQMGQEVILRCVPISNHLYFYWYRQILGQKVEFLVSFYNNEISEKSEIFDDQFSVERPDGSNFTLKIRSTKLEDSAMYFCAGGRGGRNQPQHFGDGTRLSIL.

This rearrangement joins TRBV10-3 to TRBJ2-3; D might be TRBD2 (5 bases). The V gene's germline CDR1 is ENHRY and CDR2 SYGVKD. V lost 4 bases and J lost 2, with 10 bases in between. The CDR3 is made up of 14 amino acids. CDR3 nucleotide sequence: TGTGCCATCAGTGGGCTTGACTACACAGATACGCAGTATTTT. Its translation is CAISGLDYTDTQYF.

This chain joins TRBV27 and TRBJ2-5, with no clear D. CDR3 length: 14 residues. Between the trimmed V and J ends, which lost 3 bases and 4 bases, there was a span of 12 bases. Germline CDR1 and CDR2: MNHEY and SMNVEV (reference sequence). CDR3 protein: CASSFLRMRETQYF. CDR3 in DNA: TGTGCCAGCAGTTTTTTACGCATGAGAGAGACCCAGTACTTC.